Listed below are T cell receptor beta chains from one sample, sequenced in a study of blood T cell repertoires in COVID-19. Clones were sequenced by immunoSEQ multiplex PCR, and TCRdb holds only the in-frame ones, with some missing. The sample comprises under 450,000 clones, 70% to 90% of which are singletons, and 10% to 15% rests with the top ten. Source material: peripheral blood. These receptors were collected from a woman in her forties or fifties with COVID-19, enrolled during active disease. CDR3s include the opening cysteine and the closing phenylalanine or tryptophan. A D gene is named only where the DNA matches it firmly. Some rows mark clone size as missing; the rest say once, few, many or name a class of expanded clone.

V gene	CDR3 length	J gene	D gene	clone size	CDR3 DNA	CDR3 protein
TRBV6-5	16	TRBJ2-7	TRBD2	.	TGTGCCAGCAGTTACTCGGCTAGCGGGGGCCTATACGAGCAGTACTTC	CASSYSASGGLYEQYF
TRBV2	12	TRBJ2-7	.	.	TGTGCCAGCAGTGAAGGGCTTTACGAGCAGTACTTC	CASSEGLYEQYF
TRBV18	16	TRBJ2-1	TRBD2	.	TGTGCCAGCTCACCCAGTTTAGCGGGGGGCTACAATGAGCAGTTCTTC	CASSPSLAGGYNEQFF
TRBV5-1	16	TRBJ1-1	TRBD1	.	TGCGCCAGCAGTTCCCTCCGGGACAGTGGGAACACTGAAGCTTTCTTT	CASSSLRDSGNTEAFF
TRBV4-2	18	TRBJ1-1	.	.	TGTGCCAGCAGCCCTATTGACGACTCTCGGTTGATGAACACTGAAGCTTTCTTT	CASSPIDDSRLMNTEAFF
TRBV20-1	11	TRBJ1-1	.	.	TGCAGTGCTAGTGATCTCGTTGAAGCTTTCTTT	CSASDLVEAFF
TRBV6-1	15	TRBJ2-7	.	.	TGTGCCAGCAGTATCAGCAGTCAGGTCCCCTACGAGCAGTACTTC	CASSISSQVPYEQYF
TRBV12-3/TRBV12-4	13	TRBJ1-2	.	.	TGTGCCAGCAGTTTGGGGCAGGTCCATGGCTACACCTTC	CASSLGQVHGYTF
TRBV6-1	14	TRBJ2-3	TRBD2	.	TGTGCCAGCAGTTCGGGGGGTCATATAGATACGCAGTATTTT	CASSSGGHIDTQYF
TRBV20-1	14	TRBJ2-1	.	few	TGCAGTGCTAGTGGCGGGGCGTCACATTTGGAGCAGTTCTTC	CSASGGASHLEQFF
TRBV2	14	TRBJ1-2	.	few	TGTGCCAGCAGGGAATGGGACATGGAAGAGGGCTACACCTTC	CASREWDMEEGYTF
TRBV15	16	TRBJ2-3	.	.	TGTGCCACCAGCAGAGATGGGCGGGGCAGCACAGATACGCAGTATTTT	CATSRDGRGSTDTQYF
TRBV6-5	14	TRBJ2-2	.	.	TGTGCCAGCAGCCTCCCGAGGGACACCGGGGAGCTGTTTTTT	CASSLPRDTGELFF
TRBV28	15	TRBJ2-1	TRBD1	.	TGTGCCAGCAGTATACCGACAGGGAATGTGGATGAGCAGTTCTTC	CASSIPTGNVDEQFF
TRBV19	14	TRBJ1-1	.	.	TGTGCCAGTACCCGAACAAGAATGAACACTGAAGCTTTCTTT	CASTRTRMNTEAFF
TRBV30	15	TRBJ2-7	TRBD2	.	TGTGCCTGGAGTCCGAAACTAGCGGGGTGGTACGAGCAGTACTTC	CAWSPKLAGWYEQYF
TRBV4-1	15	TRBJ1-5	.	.	TGCGCCAGCAGCCACCCAGGAGGGCTTAGGGGGCCCCAGCATTTT	CASSHPGGLRGPQHF
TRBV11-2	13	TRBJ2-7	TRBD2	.	TGTGCCAGCAGCTACTCACGGGGGGGCGAGCAGTACTTC	CASSYSRGGEQYF
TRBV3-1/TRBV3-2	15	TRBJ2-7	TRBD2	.	TGTGCCAGCAGCCACGGTGTCGGGGGGATATACGAGCAGTACTTC	CASSHGVGGIYEQYF
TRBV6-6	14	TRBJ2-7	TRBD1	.	TGTGCCAGCAGTTACTCACAGGGGGCCTACGAGCAGTACTTC	CASSYSQGAYEQYF
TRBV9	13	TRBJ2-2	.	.	TGTGCCAGCAGCGTCGGGGGACGCGGGGAGCTGTTTTTT	CASSVGGRGELFF
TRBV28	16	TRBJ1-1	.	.	TGTGCCAGCAGAAACGGTGGGAGGGCAGTGAACACTGAAGCTTTCTTT	CASRNGGRAVNTEAFF
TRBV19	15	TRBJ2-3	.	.	TGTGCCAGTAGTCTCAGTCGGGGTAGCACAGATACGCAGTATTTT	CASSLSRGSTDTQYF
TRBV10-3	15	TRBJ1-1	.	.	TGTGCCATCAGTCAGAGGACACCTTTGAACACTGAAGCTTTCTTT	CAISQRTPLNTEAFF
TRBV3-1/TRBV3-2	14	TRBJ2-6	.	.	TGTGCCAGCAGCCTAGCCTCTGGGGCCAACGTCCTGACTTTC	CASSLASGANVLTF
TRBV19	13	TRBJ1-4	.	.	TGTGCCAGTAGTCCCCGGGCCGGGGGAAAACTGTTTTTT	CASSPRAGGKLFF
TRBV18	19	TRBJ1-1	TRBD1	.	TGTGCCAGCTCACCGCGAGCCCCCGGTGCCGGGACAGGGAACACTGAAGCTTTCTTT	CASSPRAPGAGTGNTEAFF
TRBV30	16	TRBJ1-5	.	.	TGTGCCTGGAGTAACTACAGGGTTTATAGCAATCAGCCCCAGCATTTT	CAWSNYRVYSNQPQHF
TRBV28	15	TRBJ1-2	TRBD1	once	TGTGCCAGCAGTTCTCCGGGACAGGGACCAAAGGGCTACACCTTC	CASSSPGQGPKGYTF
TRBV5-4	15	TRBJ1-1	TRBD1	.	TGTGCCAGCAGCTTCGGACAGGGGTTTAACACTGAAGCTTTCTTT	CASSFGQGFNTEAFF
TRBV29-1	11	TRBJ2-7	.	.	TGCAGCGTTGAAATGCCCGGCGAGCAGTACTTC	CSVEMPGEQYF
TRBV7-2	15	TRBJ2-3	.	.	TGTGCCAGCAGCCCGCCCAGGGCGGCGGCAGATACGCAGTATTTT	CASSPPRAAADTQYF
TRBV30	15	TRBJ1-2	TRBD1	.	TGTGCCTGGGTCCCCGACAGGGGCCTATACTATGGCTACACCTTC	CAWVPDRGLYYGYTF
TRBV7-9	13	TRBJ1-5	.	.	TGTGCCAGCAGCTCCGACCCGGCGGGGCCCCAGCATTTT	CASSSDPAGPQHF
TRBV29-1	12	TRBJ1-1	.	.	TGCAGCGTTGAAGAAAATCGAGCTGAAGCTTTCTTT	CSVEENRAEAFF
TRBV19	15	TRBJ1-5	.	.	TGTGCCAGTAGTGGTCGAAGCAGGCACAATCAGCCCCAGCATTTT	CASSGRSRHNQPQHF
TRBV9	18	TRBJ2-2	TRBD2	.	TGTGCCAGCAGCGTAGACCTAGCGGGGGATGAGTATGCCGGGGAGCTGTTTTTT	CASSVDLAGDEYAGELFF
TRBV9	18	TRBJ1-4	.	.	TGTGCCAGCAGCCCTCCCTTGACAGGACTCGCAACTAATGAAAAACTGTTTTTT	CASSPPLTGLATNEKLFF
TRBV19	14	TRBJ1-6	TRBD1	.	TGTGCCAGTAGACTGGGACAGAGTAATTCACCCCTCCACTTT	CASRLGQSNSPLHF
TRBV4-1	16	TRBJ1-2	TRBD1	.	TGCGCCAGCAGCCAACCCTGGAGCGACCAGGGGGTGGGCTACACCTTC	CASSQPWSDQGVGYTF
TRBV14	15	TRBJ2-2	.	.	TGTGCCAGCAGCCTAACCGACACCTACACCGGGGAGCTGTTTTTT	CASSLTDTYTGELFF
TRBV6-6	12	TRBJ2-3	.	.	TGTGCCAGCAGTTATTCTCCAGATACGCAGTATTTT	CASSYSPDTQYF